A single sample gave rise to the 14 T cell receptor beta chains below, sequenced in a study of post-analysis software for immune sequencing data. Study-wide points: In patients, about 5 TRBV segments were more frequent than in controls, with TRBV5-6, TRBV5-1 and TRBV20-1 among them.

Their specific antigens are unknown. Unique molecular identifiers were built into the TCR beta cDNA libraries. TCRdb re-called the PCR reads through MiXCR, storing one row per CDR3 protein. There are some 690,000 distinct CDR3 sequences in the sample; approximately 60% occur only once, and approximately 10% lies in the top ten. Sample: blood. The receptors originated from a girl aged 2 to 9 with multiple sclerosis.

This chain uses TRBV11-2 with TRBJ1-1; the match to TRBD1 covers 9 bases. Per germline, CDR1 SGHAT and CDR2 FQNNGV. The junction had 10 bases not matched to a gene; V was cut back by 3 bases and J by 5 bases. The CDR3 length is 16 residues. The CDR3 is CASSFVTGQGPTEAFF. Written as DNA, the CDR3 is TGTGCCAGCAGCTTCGTTACGGGACAGGGACCAACTGAAGCTTTCTTT. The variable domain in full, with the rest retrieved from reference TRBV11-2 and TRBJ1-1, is EAGVAQSPRYKIIEKRQSVAFWCNPISGHATLYWYQQILGQGPKLLIQFQNNGVVDDSQLPKDRFSAERLKGVDSTLKIQPAKLEDSAVYLCASSFVTGQGPTEAFFGQGTRLTVV.

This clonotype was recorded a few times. CDR3 coding DNA: TGTGCCAGCATGAGGAACGGACTAGCGGGAGGGCCGAACAATGAGCAGTTCTTC. Amino acid sequence: CASMRNGLAGGPNNEQFF. The chain couples TRBV6-1 to TRBJ2-1, with TRBD2 identical over 15 bases. The CDR3 has 18 residues. V trimming: 7 bases; J trimming: 5 bases; junction bases outside the gene matches: 12. Per the germline V gene, CDR1 is MNHNS and CDR2 is SASEGT.

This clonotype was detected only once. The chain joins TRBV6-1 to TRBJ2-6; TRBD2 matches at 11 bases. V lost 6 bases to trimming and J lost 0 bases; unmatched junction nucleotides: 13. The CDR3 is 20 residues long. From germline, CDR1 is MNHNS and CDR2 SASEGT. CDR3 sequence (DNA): TGTGCCAGCAGCCTTATCCCCATAGCGGGGGGGACCTCTGGGGCCAACGTCCTGACTTTC. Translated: CASSLIPIAGGTSGANVLTF.

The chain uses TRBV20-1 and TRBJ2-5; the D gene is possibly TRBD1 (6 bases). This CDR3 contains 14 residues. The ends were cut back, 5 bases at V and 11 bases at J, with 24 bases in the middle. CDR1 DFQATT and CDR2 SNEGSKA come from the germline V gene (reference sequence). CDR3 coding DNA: TGCAGTGCTGAACAGGGTATTGGGACAAATGAGCAGTACTTC. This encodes CSAEQGIGTNEQYF.

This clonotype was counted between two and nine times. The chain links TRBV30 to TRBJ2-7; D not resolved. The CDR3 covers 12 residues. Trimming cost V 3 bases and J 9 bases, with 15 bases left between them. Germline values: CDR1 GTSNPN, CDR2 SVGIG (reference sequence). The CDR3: CAWSSLLEGQYF. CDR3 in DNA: TGTGCCTGGAGCTCCCTCCTAGAAGGGCAGTACTTC.

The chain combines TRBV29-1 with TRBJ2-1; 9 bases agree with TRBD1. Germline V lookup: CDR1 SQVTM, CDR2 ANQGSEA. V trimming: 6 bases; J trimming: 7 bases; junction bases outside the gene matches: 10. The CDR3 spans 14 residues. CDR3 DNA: TGCAGCGTCGCACAGGGGGCGGAGTGGAATGAGCAGTTCTTC. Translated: CSVAQGAEWNEQFF.

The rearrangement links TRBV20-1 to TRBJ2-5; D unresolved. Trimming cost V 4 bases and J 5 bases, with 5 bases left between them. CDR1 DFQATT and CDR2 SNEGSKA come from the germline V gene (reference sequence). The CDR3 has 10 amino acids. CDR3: CSAIVETQYF. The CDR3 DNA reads TGCAGTGCTATCGTGGAGACCCAGTACTTC.

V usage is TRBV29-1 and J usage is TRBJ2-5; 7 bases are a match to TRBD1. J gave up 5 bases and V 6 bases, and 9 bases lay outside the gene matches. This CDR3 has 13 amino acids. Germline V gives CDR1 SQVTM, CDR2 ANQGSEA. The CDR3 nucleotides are TGCAGCGTCGAGACAGGGCGATGGGAGACCCAGTACTTC. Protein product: CSVETGRWETQYF.

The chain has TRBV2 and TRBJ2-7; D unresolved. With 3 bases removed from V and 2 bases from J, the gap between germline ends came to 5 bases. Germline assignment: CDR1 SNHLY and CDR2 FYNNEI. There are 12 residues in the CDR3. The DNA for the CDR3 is TGTGCCAGCAGTGAGTTGACCTACGAGCAGTACTTC. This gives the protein CASSELTYEQYF.

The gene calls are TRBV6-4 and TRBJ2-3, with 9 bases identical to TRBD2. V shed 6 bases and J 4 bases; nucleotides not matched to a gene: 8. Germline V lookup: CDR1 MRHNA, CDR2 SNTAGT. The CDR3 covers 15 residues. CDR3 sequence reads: CASRPGRGGPDTQYF. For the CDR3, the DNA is TGTGCCAGCAGGCCCGGGCGGGGGGGCCCAGATACGCAGTATTTT.

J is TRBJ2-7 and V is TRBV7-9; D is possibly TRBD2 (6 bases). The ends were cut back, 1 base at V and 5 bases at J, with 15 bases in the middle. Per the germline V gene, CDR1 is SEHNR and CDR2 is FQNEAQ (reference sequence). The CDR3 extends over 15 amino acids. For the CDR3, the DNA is TGTGCCAGCAGCTTAGATGCGGGGCAAAGCCACGAGCAGTACTTC. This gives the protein CASSLDAGQSHEQYF.

DNA of the CDR3: TGTGCCAGCAGCTTAGATCCGGGAGCAGGTGCAGATACGCAGTATTTT. It yields the protein CASSLDPGAGADTQYF. This chain links TRBV11-2 with TRBJ2-3; a weak D match, TRBD2 (6 bases). V was cut by 0 bases and J by 4 bases, with 14 bases left in between. Germline lookup yields CDR1 SGHAT and CDR2 FQNNGV. This CDR3 contains 16 residues.

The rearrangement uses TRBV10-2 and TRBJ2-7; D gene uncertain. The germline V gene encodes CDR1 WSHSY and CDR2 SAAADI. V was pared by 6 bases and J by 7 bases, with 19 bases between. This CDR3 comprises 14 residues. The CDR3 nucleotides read TGCGCCAGCAGGGCCCAAACACCCTACAATGAGCAGTACTTC. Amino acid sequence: CASRAQTPYNEQYF.

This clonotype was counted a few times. The DNA of the CDR3 is TGCGCCAGCAGCTTGAGAATAGGACAGGGTTCTGAGCAGTTCTTC. Protein product: CASSLRIGQGSEQFF. The V gene is TRBV5-1, the J gene TRBJ2-1; 8 nucleotides line up with TRBD1. J was trimmed by 9 bases and V by 1 base; bases with no gene match: 9. Germline values: CDR1 SGHRS, CDR2 YFSETQ. The CDR3 length is 15 residues.